This is a list of T cell receptor beta chains from one sample in a study of T cell responses to AZD1222 COVID-19 vaccine. Assay: immunoSEQ multiplex PCR; the TCRdb copy retains only in-frame clones and omits some. Of more than 65,000 clones listed, approximately 87% are singletons. Here the sequenced sample was peripheral blood, taken on day 0 of AZD1222 vaccination. The receptor source for this set is an adult in good health. The CDR3 runs from the conserved cysteine through the conserved F or W. The D gene is left open where the match is weak. Clone size is not always given. Where it is, it says once, few, many or a class for expanded clones.

j_gene: TRBJ1-6
v_gene: TRBV27
abundance: .
d_gene: TRBD1
CDR3aa: CASSRTGGPYNSPLHF
CDR3nt: TGTGCCAGCAGTCGGACAGGGGGCCCTTATAATTCACCCCTCCACTTT

j_gene: TRBJ1-6
v_gene: TRBV28
abundance: .
d_gene: TRBD1
CDR3aa: CASSPPGQGTAPLHF
CDR3nt: TGTGCCAGCAGTCCCCCGGGACAGGGTACGGCACCCCTCCACTTT

j_gene: TRBJ1-1
v_gene: TRBV2
abundance: few
d_gene: .
CDR3aa: CASTMNTEAFF
CDR3nt: TGTGCCAGCACTATGAACACTGAAGCTTTCTTT

j_gene: TRBJ2-1
v_gene: TRBV7-6
abundance: .
d_gene: .
CDR3aa: CASSDAPSSYNEQFF
CDR3nt: TGTGCCAGCAGCGACGCGCCGAGCTCCTACAATGAGCAGTTCTTC

j_gene: TRBJ2-1
v_gene: TRBV3-1/TRBV3-2
abundance: .
d_gene: .
CDR3aa: CASSQIVGNEQFF
CDR3nt: TGTGCCAGCAGCCAAATCGTGGGGAATGAGCAGTTCTTC

j_gene: TRBJ1-5
v_gene: TRBV24-1
abundance: few
d_gene: TRBD1
CDR3aa: CATSSSGQQPQHF
CDR3nt: TGTGCCACCAGCAGCTCGGGACAGCAGCCCCAGCATTTT

j_gene: TRBJ2-1
v_gene: TRBV6-6
abundance: once
d_gene: .
CDR3aa: CASNRSAREQFF
CDR3nt: TGTGCCAGCAACCGCTCGGCCCGTGAGCAGTTCTTC

j_gene: TRBJ2-3
v_gene: TRBV15
abundance: .
d_gene: TRBD2
CDR3aa: CATSRGGDPTDTQYF
CDR3nt: TGTGCCACCAGCAGGGGAGGGGACCCCACAGATACGCAGTATTTT

j_gene: TRBJ1-2
v_gene: TRBV28
abundance: once
d_gene: .
CDR3aa: CASSLGRGYTF
CDR3nt: TGTGCCAGCAGTTTAGGTCGTGGCTACACCTTC

j_gene: TRBJ2-3
v_gene: TRBV6-2/TRBV6-3
abundance: .
d_gene: .
CDR3aa: CASSYSKVDSMDTQYF
CDR3nt: TGTGCCAGCAGTTACTCGAAGGTCGACTCCATGGATACGCAGTATTTT

j_gene: TRBJ1-5
v_gene: TRBV6-5
abundance: .
d_gene: TRBD1
CDR3aa: CASSPHDRADQPQHF
CDR3nt: TGTGCCAGCAGCCCCCATGACAGGGCGGATCAGCCCCAGCATTTT

j_gene: TRBJ2-7
v_gene: TRBV9
abundance: .
d_gene: TRBD1
CDR3aa: CASSLYPQGSYEQYF
CDR3nt: TGTGCCAGCAGCCTCTACCCACAGGGGTCGTACGAGCAGTACTTC

j_gene: TRBJ1-2
v_gene: TRBV5-1
abundance: .
d_gene: TRBD1
CDR3aa: CASSPTQGTGGYGYTF
CDR3nt: TGCGCCAGCAGCCCTACCCAGGGGACAGGGGGTTATGGCTACACCTTC

j_gene: TRBJ1-2
v_gene: TRBV24-1
abundance: .
d_gene: .
CDR3aa: CATRSSGAGSYTF
CDR3nt: TGTGCCACCAGATCCTCGGGGGCAGGGAGCTACACCTTC

j_gene: TRBJ1-5
v_gene: TRBV28
abundance: .
d_gene: .
CDR3aa: CASRRRNSNQPQHF
CDR3nt: TGTGCCAGCAGGAGGCGGAATAGCAATCAGCCCCAGCATTTT

j_gene: TRBJ1-6
v_gene: TRBV5-4
abundance: .
d_gene: .
CDR3aa: CASSLGNSPLHF
CDR3nt: TGTGCCAGCAGCTTGGGGAATTCACCCCTCCACTTT

j_gene: TRBJ1-2
v_gene: TRBV4-2
abundance: few
d_gene: TRBD1
CDR3aa: CASSQDVGQGYGYTF
CDR3nt: TGTGCCAGCAGCCAAGATGTGGGACAGGGCTATGGCTACACCTTC

j_gene: TRBJ2-1
v_gene: TRBV25-1
abundance: .
d_gene: TRBD2
CDR3aa: CASTPGLAGVGTYNEQFF
CDR3nt: TGTGCCAGCACCCCGGGACTAGCGGGAGTAGGAACCTACAATGAGCAGTTCTTC

j_gene: TRBJ2-5
v_gene: TRBV29-1
abundance: .
d_gene: .
CDR3aa: CSVEVGGGGETQYF
CDR3nt: TGCAGCGTTGAAGTGGGGGGCGGCGGAGAGACCCAGTACTTC

j_gene: TRBJ2-3
v_gene: TRBV7-3
abundance: .
d_gene: .
CDR3aa: CASSPQGRRRTDTQYF
CDR3nt: TGTGCCAGCAGCCCACAGGGCCGCCGCCGCACAGATACGCAGTATTTT

j_gene: TRBJ2-7
v_gene: TRBV28
abundance: .
d_gene: TRBD2
CDR3aa: CASSFGGTSYEQYF
CDR3nt: TGTGCCAGCAGTTTCGGGGGGACCTCCTACGAGCAGTACTTC

j_gene: TRBJ2-1
v_gene: TRBV4-1
abundance: .
d_gene: .
CDR3aa: CASSQEGRSSYNEQFF
CDR3nt: TGCGCCAGCAGCCAAGAAGGGCGGAGCTCCTACAATGAGCAGTTCTTC

j_gene: TRBJ1-6
v_gene: TRBV7-2
abundance: .
d_gene: .
CDR3aa: CASSPLSMSRVPLHF
CDR3nt: TGTGCCAGCAGCCCCTTGAGCATGAGCCGGGTGCCCCTCCACTTT

j_gene: TRBJ1-6
v_gene: TRBV13
abundance: .
d_gene: .
CDR3aa: CASSARTSSYNSPLHF
CDR3nt: TGTGCCAGCAGTGCCCGGACTTCCTCCTATAATTCACCCCTCCACTTT

j_gene: TRBJ1-4
v_gene: TRBV2
abundance: once
d_gene: .
CDR3aa: CASSDSSGEKLFF
CDR3nt: TGTGCCAGCAGTGACAGCTCTGGGGAAAAACTGTTTTTT

j_gene: TRBJ2-1
v_gene: TRBV10-3
abundance: .
d_gene: TRBD2
CDR3aa: CAISASGSSYNEQFF
CDR3nt: TGTGCCATCAGCGCCAGCGGGAGCTCCTACAATGAGCAGTTCTTC

j_gene: TRBJ1-5
v_gene: TRBV6-5
abundance: .
d_gene: TRBD1
CDR3aa: CASRGTGGGQPQHF
CDR3nt: TGTGCCAGCAGGGGGACAGGTGGCGGTCAGCCCCAGCATTTT

j_gene: TRBJ2-2
v_gene: TRBV28
abundance: once
d_gene: .
CDR3aa: CASSPPIGRTGELFF
CDR3nt: TGTGCCAGCAGTCCTCCTATTGGGAGGACCGGGGAGCTGTTTTTT

j_gene: TRBJ1-6
v_gene: TRBV6-1
abundance: .
d_gene: .
CDR3aa: CASSEDRGQLNSPLHF
CDR3nt: TGTGCCAGCAGTGAAGACCGAGGACAGCTTAATTCACCCCTCCACTTT

j_gene: TRBJ1-5
v_gene: TRBV5-6
abundance: once
d_gene: .
CDR3aa: CASSLRRQPQHF
CDR3nt: TGTGCCAGCAGCTTACGCCGGCAGCCCCAGCATTTT

j_gene: TRBJ2-5
v_gene: TRBV28
abundance: .
d_gene: TRBD2
CDR3aa: CASSLLTGGNSVRETQYF
CDR3nt: TGTGCCAGCAGTTTATTAACGGGGGGTAACTCGGTGAGAGAGACCCAGTACTTC

j_gene: TRBJ1-5
v_gene: TRBV6-5
abundance: .
d_gene: TRBD1
CDR3aa: CASGQGGQPQHF
CDR3nt: TGTGCCAGTGGACAGGGGGGCCAGCCCCAGCATTTT

j_gene: TRBJ2-2
v_gene: TRBV9
abundance: .
d_gene: TRBD1
CDR3aa: CASSATGGSDTGELFF
CDR3nt: TGTGCCAGCAGCGCTACAGGGGGCTCGGACACCGGGGAGCTGTTTTTT

j_gene: TRBJ2-6
v_gene: TRBV6-2/TRBV6-3
abundance: .
d_gene: TRBD1
CDR3aa: CASSYVTGTGGSGANVLTF
CDR3nt: TGTGCCAGCAGTTACGTTACCGGGACAGGGGGGTCTGGGGCCAACGTCCTGACTTTC

j_gene: TRBJ2-5
v_gene: TRBV2
abundance: .
d_gene: .
CDR3aa: CASSTRDPQYF
CDR3nt: TGTGCCAGCAGCACAAGGGATCCCCAGTACTTC